Here is one T cell receptor (beta chain) with its context. As yet, its antigen is unknown. The data belong to a study of cytotoxic CD8 clonotypes in ibrutinib-treated CLL. The CDR3 has 13 amino acids. Germline loops: CDR1 SGHDT, CDR2 YYEEEE. V lost 3 bases and J 2 bases, leaving 9 bases between the germline ends. Study-wide results and caveats: There were differences in sampling times between sustained-remission and progressing patients.

Depth targeted 1 in 200,000 to 1 in 1 million T cells, averaging 10x coverage per clonotype. This table comes from immunoSEQ multiplex PCR, and its TCRdb copy is limited to in-frame clones, with some not included. The profile shows 60,000 or so clones, around 52% of them singletons. This TCR derives from a human donor with chronic lymphocytic leukemia. The V and J genes are TRBV5-6 and TRBJ2-7, with a possible D match to TRBD2 (5 bases). Sequencing was performed on PBMCs, taken after 12 months of ibrutinib treatment. CDR3 region: CASSSGLTYEQYF. CDR3 sequence (DNA): TGTGCCAGCAGCTCTGGACTGACCTACGAGCAGTACTTC.